A selection of T cell receptor beta chains follows, all from one sample in a study of blood T cells in healthy people across ages. One entry per CDR3 protein, called by TCRdb with MiXCR from the 5' RACE reads. The sample has fewer than 1 million distinct CDR3 sequences, approximately 48% seen once. Sequencing used blood. These receptors were obtained from a man aged 55 to 70 in good health. Both conserved end residues are part of each CDR3. D genes are given only for firm matches. The listing skips clone size in some rows; elsewhere it reads once, few, many or a size class.

>.|TRBJ2-2|.|TRBV4-1
CASSQVQGRAGELFF
TGCGCCAGCAGCCAAGTTCAGGGTAGGGCCGGGGAGCTGTTTTTT
>.|TRBJ2-7|.|TRBV20-1
CSARYTGTDEQYF
TGCAGTGCTAGATACACGGGGACGGACGAGCAGTACTTC
>TRBD1|TRBJ2-7|few|TRBV20-1
CSASGTDSYEQYF
TGCAGTGCTTCCGGGACAGACTCCTACGAGCAGTACTTC
>.|TRBJ1-2|once|TRBV7-9
CASSSTANSRHYGYTF
TGTGCCAGCAGCTCCACTGCCAACTCCCGACATTATGGCTACACCTTC
>.|TRBJ1-2|.|TRBV20-1
CSVNLGARSYGYTF
TGCAGCGTCAATCTTGGGGCGCGTAGCTATGGCTACACCTTC
>.|TRBJ2-7|.|TRBV4-1
CASSEGQGTSSYEQYF
TGCGCCAGCAGCGAAGGCCAGGGGACCAGCTCCTACGAGCAGTACTTC
>.|TRBJ2-5|few|TRBV13
CASISVGAGVPPHQYQETQYF
TGTGCCAGCATCTCAGTGGGGGCAGGGGTCCCACCGCATCAGTACCAAGAGACCCAGTACTTC
>TRBD1|TRBJ2-1|.|TRBV28
CASSLQQGSSSYNEQFF
TGTGCCAGCAGTCTTCAACAGGGGTCGAGCTCCTACAATGAGCAGTTCTTC
>.|TRBJ2-5|few|TRBV29-1
CSACWSSQETQYF
TGCAGCGCATGCTGGAGTTCTCAAGAGACCCAGTACTTC
>TRBD2|TRBJ2-5|.|TRBV7-9
CASSSSGGEGTQYF
TGTGCCAGCAGCTCCAGCGGGGGCGAGGGGACCCAGTACTTC
>TRBD1|TRBJ2-5|few|TRBV5-1
CASSLKQGVNEQYF
TGCGCCAGCAGCTTGAAACAGGGGGTCAATGAGCAGTACTTC
>.|TRBJ2-1|.|TRBV20-1
CSARGLGTTYNEQFF
TGCAGTGCTAGAGGGCTCGGGACCACCTACAATGAGCAGTTCTTC
>.|TRBJ1-5|once|TRBV2
CASSTRQSDQPQHF
TGTGCCAGCAGCACCCGGCAGTCTGATCAGCCCCAGCATTTT
>.|TRBJ1-2|few|TRBV29-1
CSGDGGRGYTF
TGCAGCGGGGACGGGGGTCGTGGCTACACCTTC
>TRBD1|TRBJ1-2|.|TRBV20-1
CSVSGTGSSYGYTF
TGCAGTGTGTCTGGGACAGGGTCTTCCTATGGCTACACCTTC
>.|TRBJ2-1|.|TRBV7-8
CASSFGTQRIKVKNEQFF
TGTGCCAGCAGCTTCGGGACACAGCGAATTAAAGTGAAGAATGAGCAGTTCTTC
>.|TRBJ1-6|.|TRBV3-1
CASSPGPWPLHF
TGTGCCAGCAGCCCGGGACCTTGGCCCCTCCACTTT
>.|TRBJ2-6|once|TRBV11-2
CASRSPRSSGANVLTF
TGTGCCAGCAGATCCCCGCGGAGCTCTGGGGCCAACGTCCTGACTTTC
>.|TRBJ2-1|.|TRBV5-1
CASSYYQEGSYNEQFF
TGCGCCAGCAGCTACTACCAAGAGGGCTCCTACAATGAGCAGTTCTTC
>.|TRBJ2-4|.|TRBV11-2
CASSLRPLAKNIQYF
TGTGCCAGCAGCTTACGGCCCTTGGCCAAAAACATTCAGTACTTC
>TRBD2|TRBJ2-5|few|TRBV5-1
CASSFTLGLAGGRQETQYF
TGCGCCAGCAGCTTTACACTGGGACTAGCGGGGGGCCGTCAAGAGACCCAGTACTTC
>TRBD1|TRBJ1-2|.|TRBV5-4
CASSSGTGDWYGYTF
TGTGCCAGCAGCTCCGGGACAGGGGACTGGTATGGCTACACCTTC
>TRBD2|TRBJ2-5|.|TRBV6-2/TRBV6-3
CASSYSATSGRAETQYF
TGTGCCAGCAGTTACTCAGCGACTAGCGGGCGGGCAGAGACCCAGTACTTC
>.|TRBJ2-2|few|TRBV28
CASSFGRITANTGELFF
TGTGCCAGCAGCTTCGGACGGATCACTGCGAACACCGGGGAGCTGTTTTTT
>.|TRBJ2-5|.|TRBV6-2/TRBV6-3
CASSYSTSQETQYF
TGTGCCAGCAGTTACTCGACTAGCCAAGAGACCCAGTACTTC
>TRBD1|TRBJ1-4|.|TRBV5-1
CASSAPGQGEKLFF
TGCGCCAGCAGCGCACCGGGACAGGGAGAAAAACTGTTTTTT
>.|TRBJ2-4|few|TRBV29-1
CSVRNNQIAGGAKNIQYF
TGCAGCGTCCGGAACAACCAGATAGCCGGGGGTGCCAAAAACATTCAGTACTTC
>TRBD1|TRBJ2-5|few|TRBV4-3
CASRKTGGTQETQYF
TGCGCCAGCAGAAAGACAGGGGGAACACAAGAGACCCAGTACTTC
>.|TRBJ1-2|few|TRBV27
CASSPSTGKGYTF
TGTGCCAGCAGTCCCTCAACAGGGAAAGGCTACACCTTC
>TRBD1|TRBJ1-5|.|TRBV6-2/TRBV6-3
CASGRTGAGYSNQPQHF
TGTGCCAGCGGCCGCACAGGGGCAGGGTATAGCAATCAGCCCCAGCATTTT
>.|TRBJ2-1|few|TRBV12-3/TRBV12-4
CASSLNWAISYNEQFF
TGTGCCAGCAGTTTGAACTGGGCTATCTCCTACAATGAGCAGTTCTTC
>.|TRBJ2-3|few|TRBV4-3
CASSQGAFGTDTQYF
TGCGCCAGCAGCCAAGGCGCTTTCGGCACAGATACGCAGTATTTT
>.|TRBJ1-6|.|TRBV15
CATSGQPARSPLHF
TGTGCCACCAGCGGTCAGCCTGCTAGGTCACCCCTCCACTTT
>TRBD2|TRBJ2-1|.|TRBV7-2
CASSAMPSGGNEQFF
TGTGCCAGCAGCGCAATGCCTAGCGGGGGGAATGAGCAGTTCTTC
>.|TRBJ1-1|.|TRBV29-1
CSVAQGARNTEVFF
.
>TRBD2|TRBJ2-3|.|TRBV7-6
CASSFWGTSGGQSITDTQYF
TGTGCCAGCAGCTTTTGGGGGACTAGCGGGGGGCAGAGTATCACAGATACGCAGTATTTT
>.|TRBJ1-1|.|TRBV6-2/TRBV6-3
CASSYEALDTEAFF
TGTGCCAGCAGTTACGAGGCTTTAGACACTGAAGCTTTCTTT
>.|TRBJ1-3|.|TRBV4-2
CASSQVEGPRRGNTIYF
TGTGCCAGCAGCCAGGTCGAAGGACCTCGGAGAGGAAACACCATATATTTT
>TRBD1|TRBJ2-7|.|TRBV25-1
CASNTKRTGNNGRHEQYF
TGTGCCAGCAATACAAAGCGGACAGGGAATAACGGCAGGCACGAGCAGTACTTC
>TRBD2|TRBJ2-7|few|TRBV4-3
CASSQEPSGYEQYF
TGCGCCAGCAGCCAAGAACCTAGCGGGTACGAGCAGTACTTC
>.|TRBJ1-5|few|TRBV25-1
CASSESSSVPQHF
TGTGCCAGCAGTGAATCTTCTAGTGTGCCCCAGCATTTT
>.|TRBJ2-3|.|TRBV25-1
CASSEMTSTDTQYF
TGTGCCAGCAGTGAAATGACTTCCACAGATACGCAGTATTTT
>.|TRBJ2-2|.|TRBV9
CASSADGYTGELFF
TGTGCCAGCAGCGCGGACGGATACACCGGGGAGTTGTTTTTT
>TRBD2|TRBJ2-7|.|TRBV20-1
CSARDRKRGVFYEQYF
TGCAGTGCTAGAGATAGAAAGCGGGGGGTCTTCTACGAGCAGTACTTC
>.|TRBJ2-7|few|TRBV7-2
CASSLARHEQYF
TGTGCCAGCAGCTTAGCGCGTCACGAGCAGTACTTC
>.|TRBJ2-7|few|TRBV14
CASSHRWYEQYF
TGTGCCAGCAGCCATCGCTGGTACGAGCAGTACTTC
>TRBD1|TRBJ2-1|few|TRBV5-1
CASSPKTTGTGVYNEQFF
TGCGCCAGCAGCCCCAAGACGACCGGGACAGGGGTTTACAATGAGCAGTTCTTC
>TRBD1|TRBJ2-1|.|TRBV7-9
CASSHSDRVRDEQFF
TGTGCCAGCAGCCACAGTGACAGGGTACGGGATGAGCAGTTCTTC
>.|TRBJ2-7|.|TRBV7-9
CASTHRDMTYEQYF
TGTGCCAGCACACACCGGGACATGACCTACGAGCAGTACTTC
>.|TRBJ1-4|few|TRBV7-2
CASSSRRAVNEKLFF
TGTGCCAGCAGCTCCCGGCGGGCAGTGAATGAAAAACTGTTTTTT
>.|TRBJ2-7|few|TRBV4-1
CASSQVSEGISYEQYF
TGCGCCAGCAGCCAAGTTTCTGAGGGAATCTCCTACGAGCAGTACTTC
>TRBD2|TRBJ2-1|.|TRBV18
CASSSIAGGRDEQFF
TGTGCCAGCTCGTCTATAGCGGGGGGGCGTGATGAGCAGTTCTTC
>TRBD1|TRBJ2-3|few|TRBV7-2
CASSTGGWNTDTQYF
TGTGCCAGCAGTACAGGGGGCTGGAACACAGATACGCAGTATTTT
>TRBD1|TRBJ1-2|.|TRBV24-1
CATSDLDRGYGYTF
TGTGCCACCAGTGATTTGGACAGGGGCTATGGCTACACCTTC